This T cell receptor (beta chain) was retrieved from a study of neoadjuvant anti-PD-1 for oral cavity cancer. Trimming took off 4 bases at V and 6 bases at J, with 7 bases between the two ends. CDR1 is SQVTM, CDR2 ANQGSEA, per germline. This CDR3 region has 11 residues. Profiling relied on immunoSEQ multiplex PCR, and the TCRdb table lists in-frame clones only, not all of them. The repertoire holds about 14,000 clones, with roughly 74% as singletons. This receptor was obtained from a person aged 40 to 85 with oral cavity squamous cell carcinoma. The source was PBMCs, collected before nivolumab (anti-PD-1) treatment. The chain combines TRBV29-1 with TRBJ2-1; D gene ambiguous. The CDR3 DNA reads as TGCAGCGTTGCAAGTCCCAATGAGCAGTTCTTC. This codes for CSVASPNEQFF.